This T cell receptor beta chain was sequenced for a study of CD8 T cells in ankylosing spondylitis. Regarding the study as a whole: Significant enrichment of disease-linked clones was reportedly seen in matched ankylosing spondylitis synovial fluid. Seemingly distinctive of ankylosing spondylitis blood was a TCR beta motif formed by eight highly homologous variants. CD8+ disease-linked clones were present at relatively low frequencies in blood.

CDR3 length: 12 residues. V lost 5 bases, J lost 11 bases, and 13 bases lay in between. CDR1 is LNHDA, CDR2 SQIVND, per germline (reference sequence). Details on this clonotype: As yet, its antigen is unknown.

Preparation of TCR beta libraries was done by quantitative 5'-RACE with molecular barcodes. TCRdb passed the 5' RACE reads through MiXCR, listing each CDR3 protein once. The table records approximately 400,000 distinct CDR3 sequences, roughly 25% of them present only once. The chain has TRBV19 and TRBJ1-5; D is uncertain. The sequence was obtained from a male donor with ankylosing spondylitis. The sample taken for sequencing was blood, either unsorted or a sorted T cell fraction (not recorded which). The CDR3 here is CASSPSFLSQHF. In DNA form, the CDR3 reads TGTGCCAGTAGTCCGTCTTTTCTGTCCCAGCATTTT.